This TCR beta chain derives from a study of blood T cells in healthy people across ages. Together with a sample-barcoded 5' primer, a J-beta primer mix was included in a second PCR lasting roughly 7 to 11 cycles. Sequencing recovered at least 2.5 million CDR3-containing paired-end reads from each sample. TCRdb reprocessed the 5' RACE reads via MiXCR and lists one record per CDR3 protein. The sample lists more than 800,000 distinct CDR3 sequences, about 28% seen once, with roughly 17% in the top ten. Ten or more counts support this clonotype. This CDR3 contains 16 residues. V was clipped by 1 base and J by 4 bases, with 16 bases between them. Germline V gene data show CDR1 as LNHNV and CDR2 as YYDKDF (reference sequence).

The chain links TRBV15 to TRBJ2-5; D perhaps matches TRBD2 (5 bases). Sequencing was carried out using blood. This clonotype was obtained from a woman aged 80 or over in good health. The CDR3 here is CATSRGRRAETETQYF. The DNA for the CDR3 is TGTGCCACCAGCAGAGGGAGGCGGGCGGAGACAGAGACCCAGTACTTC.